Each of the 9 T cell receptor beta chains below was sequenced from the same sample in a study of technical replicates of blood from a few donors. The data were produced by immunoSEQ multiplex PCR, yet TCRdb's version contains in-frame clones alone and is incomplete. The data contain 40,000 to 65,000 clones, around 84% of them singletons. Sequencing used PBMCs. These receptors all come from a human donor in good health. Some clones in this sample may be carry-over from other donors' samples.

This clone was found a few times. DNA of the CDR3: TGTGCCAGCAGCCACTGGACATCAGATACGCAGTATTTT. Encoded protein: CASSHWTSDTQYF. The V call is TRBV14, the J call TRBJ2-3, with D perhaps matching TRBD1 (5 bases). The germline CDR1 and CDR2 sequences are SGHDN and FVKESK. Between the trimmed V and J ends, which lost 3 bases and 4 bases, there was a span of 8 bases. The CDR3 runs to 13 residues.

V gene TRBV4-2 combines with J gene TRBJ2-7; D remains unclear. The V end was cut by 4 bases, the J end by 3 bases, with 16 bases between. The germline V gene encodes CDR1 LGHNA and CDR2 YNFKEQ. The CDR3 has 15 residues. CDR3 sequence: CASSPEALRSYEQYF. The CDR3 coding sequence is TGTGCCAGCAGCCCTGAAGCACTGCGGAGCTACGAGCAGTACTTC.

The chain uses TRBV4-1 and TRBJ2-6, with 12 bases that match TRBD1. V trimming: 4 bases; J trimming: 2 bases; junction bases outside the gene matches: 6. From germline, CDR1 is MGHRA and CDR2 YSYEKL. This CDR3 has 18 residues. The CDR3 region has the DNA TGCGCCAGCAGCCTAGGGACAGGGGGCAGGACTGGGGCCAACGTCCTGACTTTC. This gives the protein CASSLGTGGRTGANVLTF.

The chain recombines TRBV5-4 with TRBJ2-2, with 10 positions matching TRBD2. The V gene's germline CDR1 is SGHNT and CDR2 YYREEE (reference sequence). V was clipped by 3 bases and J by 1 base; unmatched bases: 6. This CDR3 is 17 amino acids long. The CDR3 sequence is CASSSALAGQNTGELFF. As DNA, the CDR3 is TGTGCCAGCAGCTCGGCACTAGCGGGGCAGAACACCGGGGAGCTGTTTTTT.

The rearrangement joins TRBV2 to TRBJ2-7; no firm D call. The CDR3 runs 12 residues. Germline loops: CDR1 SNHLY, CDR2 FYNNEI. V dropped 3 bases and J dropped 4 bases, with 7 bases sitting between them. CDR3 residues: CASSEAAYEQYF. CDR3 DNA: TGTGCCAGCAGTGAGGCGGCTTACGAGCAGTACTTC. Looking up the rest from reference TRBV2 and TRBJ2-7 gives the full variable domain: EPEVTQTPSHQVTQMGQEVILRCVPISNHLYFYWYRQILGQKVEFLVSFYNNEISEKSEIFDDQFSVERPDGSNFTLKIRSTKLEDSAMYFCASSEAAYEQYFGPGTRLTVT.

CDR3 bases: TGTGCCAGTAGTGCCCTGGGGCCTAACTATGGCTACACCTTC. This sequence encodes CASSALGPNYGYTF. V is TRBV19 and J is TRBJ1-2, with D perhaps matching TRBD1 (5 bases). Trimming stripped 5 bases from V and 0 bases from J, with 10 bases between. CDR1 LNHDA and CDR2 SQIVND come from the germline V gene (reference sequence). The CDR3 length is 14 residues.

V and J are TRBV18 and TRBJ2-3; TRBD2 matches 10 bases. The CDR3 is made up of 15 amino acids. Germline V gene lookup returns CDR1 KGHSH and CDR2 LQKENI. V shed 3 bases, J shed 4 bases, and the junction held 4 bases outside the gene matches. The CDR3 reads CASSPLAGVADTQYF. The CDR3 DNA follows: TGTGCCAGCTCACCTCTAGCGGGAGTGGCAGATACGCAGTATTTT. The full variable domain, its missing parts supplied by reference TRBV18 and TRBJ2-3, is NAGVMQNPRHLVRRRGQEARLRCSPMKGHSHVYWYRQLPEEGLKFMVYLQKENIIDESGMPKERFSAEFPKEGPSILRIQQVVRGDSAAYFCASSPLAGVADTQYFGPGTRLTVL.

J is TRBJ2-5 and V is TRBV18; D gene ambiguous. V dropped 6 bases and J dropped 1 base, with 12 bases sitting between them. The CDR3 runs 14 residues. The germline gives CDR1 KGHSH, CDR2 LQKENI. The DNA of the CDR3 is TGTGCCAGCTCCCGACGCGGATCCCAAGAGACCCAGTACTTC. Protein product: CASSRRGSQETQYF.

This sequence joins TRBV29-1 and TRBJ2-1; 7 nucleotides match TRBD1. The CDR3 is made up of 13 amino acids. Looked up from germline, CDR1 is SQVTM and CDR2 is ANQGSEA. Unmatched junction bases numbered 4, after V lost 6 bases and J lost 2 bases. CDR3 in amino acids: CSVDREAYNEQFF. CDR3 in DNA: TGCAGCGTCGACAGGGAAGCCTACAATGAGCAGTTCTTC.